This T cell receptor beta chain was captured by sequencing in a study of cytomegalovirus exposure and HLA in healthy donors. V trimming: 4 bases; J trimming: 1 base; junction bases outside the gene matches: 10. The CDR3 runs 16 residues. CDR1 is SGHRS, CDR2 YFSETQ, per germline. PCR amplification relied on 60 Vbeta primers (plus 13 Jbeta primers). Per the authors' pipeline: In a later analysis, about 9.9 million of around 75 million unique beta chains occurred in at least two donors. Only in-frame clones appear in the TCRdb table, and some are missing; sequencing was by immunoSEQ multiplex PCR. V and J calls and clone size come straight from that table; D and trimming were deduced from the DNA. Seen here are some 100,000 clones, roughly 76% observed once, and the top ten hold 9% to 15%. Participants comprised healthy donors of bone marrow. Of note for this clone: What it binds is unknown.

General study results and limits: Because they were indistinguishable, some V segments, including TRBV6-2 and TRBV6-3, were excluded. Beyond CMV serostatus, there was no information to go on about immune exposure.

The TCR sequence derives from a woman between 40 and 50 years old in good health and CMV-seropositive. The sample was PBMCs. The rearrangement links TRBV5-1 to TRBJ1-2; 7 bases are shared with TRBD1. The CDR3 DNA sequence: TGCGCCAGCAGCATCCTAGCCGGGACAGATAACTATGGCTACACCTTC. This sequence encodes CASSILAGTDNYGYTF.